This T cell receptor (beta chain) came from a study of T cell responses to AZD1222 COVID-19 vaccine (dated by TCRdb to 2020 to 2022). Concerning the study at large: A total of just over 230 trial participants underwent TCR sequencing, of whom about 200 received two doses of AZD1222 and around 26 received two doses of the MenACWY control vaccine. Trial participants were enrolled by age into 18-55, 56-69 and 70-plus year subgroups, with 148, 28 and 57 TCR-sequenced participants respectively. On the study overall, not on this receptor specifically: Reportedly, almost half of the unique spike-specific TCRs recognized epitopes lying outside the regions that are mutated in the B.1.351 and B.1.1.7 variants. After two AZD1222 doses, both the breadth and the depth of spike-specific TCRs were significantly higher than at day 0 and than in MenACWY recipients. In the small 56-69-year group, the increase in depth fell short of significance, most likely because of low power. Conclusions about previously exposed vaccinees were limited because only a handful of AZD1222 recipients were SARS-CoV-2 seropositive at baseline. Because no day 14 peak-response samples were available, repertoires were characterized only after the peak T cell response. Participants were mostly white British and included more females than males, and it was suggested by the authors that clonal diversity may have been underestimated. Vaccine-associated CD4 TCRs spanned the whole spike protein, with dominant responses in regions 160-218 and 743-854.

The CDR3 regions of human TCRbeta chains were analyzed by immunosequencing. As for the original processing: Repertoire TCRs were checked for matches against a reference library of SARS-CoV-2-specific TCRs that had been generated using the MIRA antigen-specificity platform. Breadth meant the fraction of unique TCRs that were SARS-CoV-2-associated, whereas depth meant the fraction of total T cells that were SARS-CoV-2-associated. Each spike-specific TCR was assigned to its reactive spike region and to a CD4 or CD8 class using the MIRA data. Log10-transformed breadth and depth values were compared by one-way ANOVA with Sidak's multiple comparisons tests. TCRdb re-hosts the immuneACCESS table, in-frame sequences only. Its copies lack some clones; in the studies checked, an unresolved V gene accounts for under half of them, and the cause for the rest is not known. V and J calls and clone size follow that table, whereas D and trimming were derived from the DNA. The sample profile shows just over 150,000 clones; about 89% of them were found once. Roughly a tenth of the sample goes to the ten largest clones.

Points on this clone: Its antigen remains undetermined. Per-base quality was not reported, and no clone a single base away is much larger than it.

Trimming at the junction amounts to 1 base on V and 2 bases on J, and the germline ends lie 9 bases apart. Reading the germline V gene gives CDR1 SGHVS and CDR2 FQNEAQ. The CDR3 sequence holds 15 residues, the cysteine and phenylalanine included. The read is trimmed to its CDR3 DNA, 45 bases read in frame from base 1. The time point label, as the study defines it: about 28 days (+/-7) after the second vaccine dose. AZD1222 recipients given second doses at about 4 weeks or at about 12 weeks were pooled, since spike-specific TCR depth and breadth were not found to differ between the two schedules. The vaccinee samples were drawn from two UK trials, COV001 and COV002, one of which was a single-blind randomized controlled phase 2/3 trial testing AZD1222 (ChAdOx1 nCoV-19) in healthy adults. For TCRbeta chain sequencing, PBMC samples from trial participants were taken at day 0 and at day 28 after the second dose.

The receptor chain draws on TRBV7-8 and TRBJ1-5; no D segment can be confidently identified. The sequence was obtained from an adult who received the AZD1222 COVID-19 vaccine. The sequencing here drew on peripheral blood, taken 28 days after the second AZD1222 dose. The DNA sequence is TGTGCCAGCAGCTTAGAAGGCGGTCGCAATCAGCCCCAGCATTTT. This translates into CASSLEGGRNQPQHF.